A selection of T cell receptor beta chains follows, all from one sample in a study of cytomegalovirus exposure and HLA in healthy donors. Assay used: immunoSEQ multiplex PCR; TCRdb lists only in-frame clones, some missing. The table includes 100,000 or so clones, approximately 72% detected once. The material sequenced was PBMCs. These receptors all come from a woman between 35 and 50 years old in good health and CMV-seronegative. Each CDR3 is given with its conserved first and last residue. D genes are given only for firm matches. Clone size is shown for a subset of rows, as once, few, many or a class of expanded clone.

CDR3 protein | CDR3 DNA | J gene | D gene | clone size | V gene
CASSYSGESGANVLTF | TGTGCCAGCAGTTACTCGGGAGAGTCTGGGGCCAACGTCCTGACTTTC | TRBJ2-6 | - | few | TRBV6-5
CASSQDRRGAEAFF | TGCGCCAGCAGCCAAGATCGGAGGGGTGCTGAAGCTTTCTTT | TRBJ1-1 | - | few | TRBV4-3
CASSPTGDGYQPQHF | TGTGCCAGCAGTCCTACGGGGGACGGGTATCAGCCCCAGCATTTT | TRBJ1-5 | - | - | TRBV6-6
CASSSPDSPEYF | TGTGCCAGCAGTTCCCCTGACAGCCCTGAGTACTTC | TRBJ2-7 | - | few | TRBV6-5
CASSLTGQNYGYTF | TGTGCCAGCAGCCTAACCGGACAGAACTATGGCTACACCTTC | TRBJ1-2 | - | once | TRBV14
CASSDHRTGPYEQYF | TGTGCCAGCAGCGACCACAGGACAGGTCCCTACGAGCAGTACTTC | TRBJ2-7 | TRBD1 | - | TRBV7-8
CASSESATTNEKLFF | TGTGCCAGCAGTGAGTCAGCGACAACTAATGAAAAACTGTTTTTT | TRBJ1-4 | - | - | TRBV6-6
CAWGTNGGETQYF | TGTGCCTGGGGGACTAACGGGGGGGAGACCCAGTACTTC | TRBJ2-5 | TRBD2 | - | TRBV30
CASSPSNTEAFF | TGTGCCAGCAGTCCATCGAACACTGAAGCTTTCTTT | TRBJ1-1 | - | - | TRBV6-5
CASFITGGNTGELFF | TGTGCCAGTTTCATTACAGGGGGGAACACCGGGGAGCTGTTTTTT | TRBJ2-2 | TRBD1 | few | TRBV19
CASSLGDRKRSRLFF | TGCGCCAGCAGCCTGGGGGACAGGAAAAGATCACGGCTGTTTTTT | TRBJ1-4 | TRBD1 | - | TRBV5-1
CASSPTGSGNTIYF | TGTGCCAGCAGCCCGACAGGCTCTGGAAACACCATATATTTT | TRBJ1-3 | - | - | TRBV11-2
CAISGGSSLPDTQYF | TGTGCCATCAGTGGCGGATCCTCTTTGCCAGATACGCAGTATTTT | TRBJ2-3 | - | - | TRBV10-3
CASSQGLAGIQETQYF | TGCGCCAGCAGCCAAGGACTAGCGGGGATCCAAGAGACCCAGTACTTC | TRBJ2-5 | TRBD2 | few | TRBV4-1
CASGIGQGAYEQYF | TGTGCCAGCGGAATAGGACAGGGGGCCTACGAGCAGTACTTC | TRBJ2-7 | TRBD1 | - | TRBV6-1
CASSITTGYGYTF | TGTGCCAGCAGCATTACAACAGGGTATGGCTACACCTTC | TRBJ1-2 | - | few | TRBV11-2
CASSPIWDRATEAFF | TGTGCCAGCAGTCCCATTTGGGACAGGGCCACTGAAGCTTTCTTT | TRBJ1-1 | TRBD1 | - | TRBV27
CASSPRQNDEQYF | TGTGCCAGTAGTCCTCGACAGAATGACGAGCAGTACTTC | TRBJ2-7 | - | - | TRBV19
CASSTWDNSYEQYF | TGTGCCAGCAGCACCTGGGACAACTCCTACGAGCAGTACTTC | TRBJ2-7 | - | few | TRBV7-2
CASSLAGDPWPQHF | TGTGCCAGCAGTTTGGCGGGCGACCCATGGCCCCAGCATTTT | TRBJ1-5 | - | - | TRBV27
CASESLDTQYF | TGTGCCAGCGAGTCGTTAGATACGCAGTATTTT | TRBJ2-3 | - | - | TRBV19
CASSSHWTGKLTGELFF | TGTGCCAGCAGCTCCCATTGGACAGGAAAATTAACCGGGGAGCTGTTTTTT | TRBJ2-2 | TRBD1 | - | TRBV11-2
CASSIGTGDYEQYF | TGTGCCAGTAGTATAGGGACAGGGGACTACGAGCAGTACTTC | TRBJ2-7 | TRBD1 | - | TRBV19
CASSIFPGQGARNEQFF | TGTGCCAGCAGTATCTTTCCGGGACAGGGGGCGCGGAATGAGCAGTTCTTC | TRBJ2-1 | TRBD1 | - | TRBV6-4